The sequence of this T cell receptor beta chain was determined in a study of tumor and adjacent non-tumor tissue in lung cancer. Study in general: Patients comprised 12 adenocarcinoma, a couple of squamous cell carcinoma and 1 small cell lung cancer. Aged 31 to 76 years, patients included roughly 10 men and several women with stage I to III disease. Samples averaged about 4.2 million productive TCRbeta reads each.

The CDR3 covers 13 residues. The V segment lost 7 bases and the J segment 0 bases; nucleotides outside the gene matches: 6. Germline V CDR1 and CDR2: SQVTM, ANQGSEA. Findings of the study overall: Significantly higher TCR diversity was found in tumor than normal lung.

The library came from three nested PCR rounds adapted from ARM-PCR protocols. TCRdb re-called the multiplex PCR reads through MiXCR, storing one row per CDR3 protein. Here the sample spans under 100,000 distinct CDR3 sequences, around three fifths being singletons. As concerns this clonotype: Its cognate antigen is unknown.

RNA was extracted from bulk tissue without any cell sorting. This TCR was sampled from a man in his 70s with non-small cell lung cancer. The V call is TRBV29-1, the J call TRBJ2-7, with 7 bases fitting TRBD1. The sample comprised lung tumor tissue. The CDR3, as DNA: TGCAGCGCTCAGGGGGTTAGCTCCTACGAGCAGTACTTC. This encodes CSAQGVSSYEQYF.